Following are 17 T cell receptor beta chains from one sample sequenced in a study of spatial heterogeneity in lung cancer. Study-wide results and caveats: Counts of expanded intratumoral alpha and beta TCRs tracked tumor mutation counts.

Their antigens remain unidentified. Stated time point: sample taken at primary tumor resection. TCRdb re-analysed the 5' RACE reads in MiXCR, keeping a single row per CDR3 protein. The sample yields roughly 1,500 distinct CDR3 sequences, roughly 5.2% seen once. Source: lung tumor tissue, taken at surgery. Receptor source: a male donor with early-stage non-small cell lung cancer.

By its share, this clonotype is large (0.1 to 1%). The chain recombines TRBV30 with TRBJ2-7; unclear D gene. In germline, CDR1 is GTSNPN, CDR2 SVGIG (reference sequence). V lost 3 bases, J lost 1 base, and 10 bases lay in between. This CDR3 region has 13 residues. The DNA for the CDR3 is TGTGCCTGGAGGCCTCCAGGATCCTACGAGCAGTACTTC. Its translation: CAWRPPGSYEQYF.

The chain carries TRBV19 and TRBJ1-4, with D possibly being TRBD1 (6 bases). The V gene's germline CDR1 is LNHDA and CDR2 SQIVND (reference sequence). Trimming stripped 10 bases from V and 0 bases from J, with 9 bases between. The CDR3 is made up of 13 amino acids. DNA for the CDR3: TGTGCCACCCAGGGGACAACTAATGAAAAACTGTTTTTT. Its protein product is CATQGTTNEKLFF.

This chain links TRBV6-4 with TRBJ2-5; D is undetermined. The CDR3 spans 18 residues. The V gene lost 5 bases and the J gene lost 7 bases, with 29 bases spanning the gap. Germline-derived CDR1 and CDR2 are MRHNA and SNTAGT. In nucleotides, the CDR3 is TGTGCCAGCAGTCCCTTAGGCCCCGAGAGGAAGGCTTTCTGGACCCAGTACTTC. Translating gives CASSPLGPERKAFWTQYF.

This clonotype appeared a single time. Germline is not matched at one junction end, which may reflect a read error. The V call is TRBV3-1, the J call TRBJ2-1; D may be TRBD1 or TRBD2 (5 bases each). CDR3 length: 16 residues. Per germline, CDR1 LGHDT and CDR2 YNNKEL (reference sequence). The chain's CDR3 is CASSQEDGTRAREQSF. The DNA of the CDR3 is TGTGCCAGCAGCCAAGAAGATGGGACCAGGGCCAGGGAGCAGTCCTTC.

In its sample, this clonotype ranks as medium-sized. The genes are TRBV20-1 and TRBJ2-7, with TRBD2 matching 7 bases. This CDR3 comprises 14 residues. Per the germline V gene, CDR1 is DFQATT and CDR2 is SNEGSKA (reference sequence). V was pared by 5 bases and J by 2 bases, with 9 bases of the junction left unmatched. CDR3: CSAGGWEGPYEQYF. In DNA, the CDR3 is TGCAGTGCTGGGGGTTGGGAGGGCCCCTACGAGCAGTACTTC.

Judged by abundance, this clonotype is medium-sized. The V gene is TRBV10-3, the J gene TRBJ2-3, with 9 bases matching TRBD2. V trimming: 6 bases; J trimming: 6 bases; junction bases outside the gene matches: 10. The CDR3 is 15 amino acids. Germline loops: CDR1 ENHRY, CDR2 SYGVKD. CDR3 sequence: CAIRAGGGATDTQYF. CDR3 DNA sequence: TGTGCCATCAGGGCAGGCGGGGGGGCAACCGATACGCAGTATTTT.

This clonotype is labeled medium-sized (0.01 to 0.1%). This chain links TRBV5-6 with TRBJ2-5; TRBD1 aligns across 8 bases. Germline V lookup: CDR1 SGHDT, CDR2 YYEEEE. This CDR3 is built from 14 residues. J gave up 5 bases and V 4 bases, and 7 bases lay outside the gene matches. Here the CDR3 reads CASSPKDRVETQYF. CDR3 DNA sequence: TGTGCCAGCAGCCCTAAGGACAGGGTTGAGACCCAGTACTTC.

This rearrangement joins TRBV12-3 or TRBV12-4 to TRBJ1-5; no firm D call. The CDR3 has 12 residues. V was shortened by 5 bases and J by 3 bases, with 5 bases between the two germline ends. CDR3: CASSLTNQPQHF. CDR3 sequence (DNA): TGTGCCAGCAGTCTGACCAATCAGCCCCAGCATTTT.

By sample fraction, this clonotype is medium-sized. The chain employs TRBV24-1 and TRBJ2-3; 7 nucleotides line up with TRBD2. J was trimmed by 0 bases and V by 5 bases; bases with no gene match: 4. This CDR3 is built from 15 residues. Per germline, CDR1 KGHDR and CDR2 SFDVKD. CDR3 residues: CATSVGAGSTDTQYF. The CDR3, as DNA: TGTGCCACCAGTGTAGGAGCGGGGAGCACAGATACGCAGTATTTT.

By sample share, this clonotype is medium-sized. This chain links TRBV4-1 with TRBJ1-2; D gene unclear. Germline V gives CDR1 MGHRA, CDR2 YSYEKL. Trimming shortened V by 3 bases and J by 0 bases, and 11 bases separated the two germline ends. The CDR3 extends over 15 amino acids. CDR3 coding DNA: TGCGCCAGCAGCCAGGAACCATGGGCTAACTATGGCTACACCTTC. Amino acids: CASSQEPWANYGYTF.

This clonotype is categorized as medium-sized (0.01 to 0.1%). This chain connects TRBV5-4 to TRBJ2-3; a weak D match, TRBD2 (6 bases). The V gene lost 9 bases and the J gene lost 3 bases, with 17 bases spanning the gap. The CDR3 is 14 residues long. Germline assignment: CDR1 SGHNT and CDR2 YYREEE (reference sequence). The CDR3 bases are TGTGCCACCTTTAGCGGAACTGAAACAGATACGCAGTATTTT. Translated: CATFSGTETDTQYF.

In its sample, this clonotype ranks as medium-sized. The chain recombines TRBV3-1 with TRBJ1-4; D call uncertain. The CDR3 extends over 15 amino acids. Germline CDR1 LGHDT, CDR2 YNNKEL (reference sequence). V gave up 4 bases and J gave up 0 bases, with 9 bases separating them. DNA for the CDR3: TGTGCCAGCAGCCCCTTGGGGACAACTAATGAAAAACTGTTTTTT. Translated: CASSPLGTTNEKLFF. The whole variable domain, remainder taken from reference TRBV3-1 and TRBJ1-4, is DTAVSQTPKYLVTQMGNDKSIKCEQNLGHDTMYWYKQDSKKFLKIMFSYNNKELIINETVPNRFSPKSPDKAHLNLHINSLELGDSAVYFCASSPLGTTNEKLFFGSGTQLSVL.

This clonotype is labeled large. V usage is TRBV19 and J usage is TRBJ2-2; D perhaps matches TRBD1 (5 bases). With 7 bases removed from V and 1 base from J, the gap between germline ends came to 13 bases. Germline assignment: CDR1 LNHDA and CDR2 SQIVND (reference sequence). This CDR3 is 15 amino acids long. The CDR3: CASTLLGLNTGELFF. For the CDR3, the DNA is TGTGCCAGTACCCTTCTGGGGCTGAACACCGGGGAGCTGTTTTTT.

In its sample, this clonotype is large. In DNA, the CDR3 is TGTGCCAGCAGCCCCTCCGGGACAGCCAGAAACACCATATATTTT. Protein product: CASSPSGTARNTIYF. The chain carries TRBV6-6 and TRBJ1-3; 7 bases fit TRBD1. The V gene's germline CDR1 is MNHNY and CDR2 SVGAGI (reference sequence). V shed 6 bases, J shed 5 bases, and the junction held 10 bases outside the gene matches. This CDR3 has 15 amino acids.

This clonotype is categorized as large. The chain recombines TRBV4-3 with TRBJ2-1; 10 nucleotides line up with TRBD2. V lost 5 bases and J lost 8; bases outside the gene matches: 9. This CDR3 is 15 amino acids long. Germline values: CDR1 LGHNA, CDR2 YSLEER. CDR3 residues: CASSNSGGSWDEQFF. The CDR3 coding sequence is TGCGCCAGCAGCAATAGCGGGGGGTCCTGGGATGAGCAGTTCTTC.

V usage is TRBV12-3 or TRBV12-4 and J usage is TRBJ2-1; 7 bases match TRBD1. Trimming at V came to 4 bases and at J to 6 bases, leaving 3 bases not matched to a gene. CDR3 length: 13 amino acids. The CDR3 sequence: CASSSNRGNEQFF. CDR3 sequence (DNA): TGTGCCAGCAGTTCGAACAGGGGCAATGAGCAGTTCTTC.

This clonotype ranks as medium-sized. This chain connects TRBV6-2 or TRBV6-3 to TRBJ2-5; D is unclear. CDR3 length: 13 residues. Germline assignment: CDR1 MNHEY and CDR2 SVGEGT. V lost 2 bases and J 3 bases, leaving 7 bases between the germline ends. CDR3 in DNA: TGTGCCAGCAGTTACCACAGAAAAGAGACCCAGTACTTC. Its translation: CASSYHRKETQYF.